Described below is a single T cell receptor (beta chain) sequence and its context. The antigen is undetermined. Trimming cost V 2 bases and J 5 bases; bases outside gene matches: 4. This CDR3 spans 13 amino acids. The germline V gene has CDR1 SQVTM and CDR2 ANQGSEA. TCRdb fed the RT-PCR reads into MiXCR, producing one record per CDR3 protein. The table shows around 520,000 distinct CDR3 sequences, with roughly 10% occurring only once. These data come from a study of response to subunit inactivated influenza vaccine. Study-wide findings and caveats: Few additional T cells are recruited per seasonal influenza vaccination, authors suggested.

The chain uses TRBV29-1 and TRBJ2-5; 8 nucleotides match TRBD1. The TCR comes from a man between 50 and 59 years old who received an inactivated influenza vaccine. The sample here was PBMCs from blood, taken on the day of vaccination. CDR3 bases: TGCAGCGTTGAATGGACAGGGCGGGAGACCCAGTACTTC. It yields the protein CSVEWTGRETQYF. The full variable domain, rest sourced from reference TRBV29-1 and TRBJ2-5, is SAVISQKPSRDICQRGTSLTIQCQVDSQVTMMFWYRQQPGQSLTLIATANQGSEATYESGFVIDKFPISRPNLTFSTLTVSNMSPEDSSIYLCSVEWTGRETQYFGPGTRLLVL.